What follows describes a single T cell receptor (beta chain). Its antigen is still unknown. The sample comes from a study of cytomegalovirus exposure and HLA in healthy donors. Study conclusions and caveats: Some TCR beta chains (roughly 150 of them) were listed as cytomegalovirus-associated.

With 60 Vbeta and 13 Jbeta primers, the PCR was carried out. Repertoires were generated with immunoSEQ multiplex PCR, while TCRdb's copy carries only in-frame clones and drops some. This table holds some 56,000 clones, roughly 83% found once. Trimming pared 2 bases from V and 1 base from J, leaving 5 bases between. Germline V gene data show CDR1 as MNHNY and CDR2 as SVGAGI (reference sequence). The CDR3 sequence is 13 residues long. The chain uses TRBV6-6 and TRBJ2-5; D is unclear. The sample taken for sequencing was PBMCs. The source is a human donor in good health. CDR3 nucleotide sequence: TGTGCCAGCAGTTACGAGGTCCAAGAGACCCAGTACTTC. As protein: CASSYEVQETQYF.